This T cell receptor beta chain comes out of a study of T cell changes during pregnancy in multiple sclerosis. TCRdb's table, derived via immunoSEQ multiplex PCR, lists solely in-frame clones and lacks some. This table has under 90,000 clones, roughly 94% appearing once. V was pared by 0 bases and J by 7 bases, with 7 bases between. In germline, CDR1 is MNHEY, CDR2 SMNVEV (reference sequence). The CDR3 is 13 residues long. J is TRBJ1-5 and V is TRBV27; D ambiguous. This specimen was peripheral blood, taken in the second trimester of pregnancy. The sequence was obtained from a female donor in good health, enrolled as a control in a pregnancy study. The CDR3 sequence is CASSLSGSQPQHF. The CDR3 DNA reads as TGTGCCAGCAGTTTATCGGGTAGCCAGCCCCAGCATTTT.